This T cell receptor beta chain stems from a study of shared T cell receptors in the human thymus. This CDR3 comprises 18 residues. Looked up from germline, CDR1 is LGHNA and CDR2 is YSLEER. The ends were cut back, 0 bases at V and 3 bases at J, with 21 bases in the middle. TCRdb keeps only in-frame clones here, not all; method: immunoSEQ multiplex PCR. The sample has hundreds of thousands of clones; roughly 90% are singletons. This clone has a single count. These sequences were also reported in another study, on human thymus T cells. As that study records: Resections obtained during corrective heart surgery supplied the thymus tissue. Biased V and J segment usage appeared in thymus and peripheral blood. Related research reported highly overlapping thymic repertoires among unrelated individuals.

The specimen sequenced was thymocytes. This TCR derives from a boy in the first two years of life with a congenital heart defect. V and J are TRBV4-3 and TRBJ2-7; a possible D gene is TRBD2 (6 bases). CDR3 protein: CASSQDPTKGGARYEQYF. CDR3 coding DNA: TGCGCCAGCAGCCAAGATCCCACAAAAGGAGGGGCCCGCTACGAGCAGTACTTC.